Following are 24 T cell receptor beta chains from one sample sequenced in a study of early T cells in non-severe SARS-CoV-2 infection. TCRdb reanalysed the 5' RACE reads using MiXCR and keeps one entry per CDR3 protein. In the table there are around 83,000 distinct CDR3 sequences, roughly 10% of which are singletons. The sample here was whole blood, taken at baseline. These receptors were obtained from an adult who was a healthcare worker with PCR-confirmed SARS-CoV-2 infection or an uninfected control (not recorded which).

This clonotype was seen at least ten times. This chain connects TRBV5-6 to TRBJ2-1, with D unresolved. With 0 bases removed from V and 2 bases from J, the gap between germline ends came to 12 bases. The CDR3 totals 16 residues. Germline V gives CDR1 SGHDT, CDR2 YYEEEE. CDR3: CASSLDSGATYNEQFF. The DNA of the CDR3 is TGTGCCAGCAGCTTGGATTCCGGAGCCACCTACAATGAGCAGTTCTTC.

This clonotype was seen repeatedly, ten times or more. The rearrangement joins TRBV27 to TRBJ1-1, with 8 bases matching TRBD1. Germline lookup yields CDR1 MNHEY and CDR2 SMNVEV (reference sequence). The CDR3 has 15 amino acids. J lost 1 base, V lost 0 bases, and 1 base had no gene match. The CDR3, as DNA: TGTGCCAGCAGTTTATCTACAGGGGGGAACACTGAAGCTTTCTTT. This encodes CASSLSTGGNTEAFF.

There are a few counts of this clonotype. The chain uses TRBV9 and TRBJ2-4; D possibly matches TRBD1 or TRBD2 (6 bases each). Germline V gene data show CDR1 as SGDLS and CDR2 as YYNGEE. The CDR3 spans 15 residues. V was pared by 0 bases and J by 0 bases, with 7 bases between. In DNA form, the CDR3 reads TGTGCCAGCAGCGTAGAGGGGGGAGCCAAAAACATTCAGTACTTC. It specifies CASSVEGGAKNIQYF.

The chain is built from TRBV5-4 and TRBJ2-3, with D perhaps TRBD2 (6 bases). The ends were cut back, 4 bases at V and 2 bases at J, with 8 bases in the middle. Germline V gene sequence: CDR1 SGHNT, CDR2 YYREEE (reference sequence). The CDR3 is 13 amino acids. CDR3 in amino acids: CASSPSVTDTQYF. The CDR3 region has the DNA TGTGCCAGCAGCCCTAGCGTCACAGATACGCAGTATTTT.

This clonotype has more than one count but fewer than ten. The gene calls are TRBV5-1 and TRBJ2-2, with TRBD1 matching 8 bases. CDR1 and CDR2 (germline): SGHRS, YFSETQ. V dropped 4 bases and J dropped 0; count of bases not matched to a gene: 2. There are 15 residues in the CDR3. DNA for the CDR3: TGCGCCAGCAGCGGGGGACAGGCGAACACCGGGGAGCTGTTTTTT. Its translation: CASSGGQANTGELFF.

The chain links TRBV3-1 to TRBJ2-7; no clear D gene. CDR3 length: 13 residues. CDR1 and CDR2 from the germline V gene are LGHDT and YNNKEL (reference sequence). Trimming pared 0 bases from V and 5 bases from J, leaving 8 bases between. As DNA, the CDR3 is TGTGCCAGCAGCCAAGATGACCGGGACGAGCAGTACTTC. Its protein is CASSQDDRDEQYF.

In its sample, this clonotype was seen a few times. V usage is TRBV2 and J usage is TRBJ1-1; no clear D. The CDR3 spans 13 residues. V shed 5 bases and J shed 3 bases, with 10 bases lying between them. Germline loops: CDR1 SNHLY, CDR2 FYNNEI. The CDR3 sequence: CASSRGYYTEAFF. The CDR3 DNA follows: TGTGCCAGCAGTAGAGGCTATTACACTGAAGCTTTCTTT.

The rearrangement joins TRBV7-9 to TRBJ2-2; D ambiguous. CDR1 and CDR2 (germline): SEHNR, FQNEAQ (reference sequence). CDR3 size: 14 residues. V was shortened by 1 base and J by 2 bases, with 5 bases between the two germline ends. This chain's CDR3 is CASSLGLNTGELFF. The DNA for the CDR3 is TGTGCCAGCAGCTTAGGACTCAACACCGGGGAGCTGTTTTTT.

This clonotype was seen repeatedly, ten times or more. The V and J genes are TRBV6-1 and TRBJ1-2; D is unresolved. Looked up from germline, CDR1 is MNHNS and CDR2 is SASEGT. The V end lost 5 bases, the J end lost 3 bases, and 7 bases lay between the germline ends. This CDR3 has 12 residues. CDR3 coding DNA: TGTGCCAGCAGTTCGCGGGACTATGGCTACACCTTC. Residues: CASSSRDYGYTF.

There are many counts of this clonotype. V gene TRBV11-2 combines with J gene TRBJ2-6; D remains unclear. With 4 bases removed from V and 0 bases from J, the gap between germline ends came to 7 bases. CDR3 length: 15 residues. The V gene's germline CDR1 is SGHAT and CDR2 FQNNGV. CDR3 in DNA: TGTGCCAGCAGCTACTTAAACTCTGGGGCCAACGTCCTGACTTTC. Amino acids: CASSYLNSGANVLTF.

The genes are TRBV11-3 and TRBJ2-7; possible D gene TRBD1, 6 bases. Germline V CDR1 and CDR2: SGHNT, YENEEA. This CDR3 has 15 residues. Trimming pared 5 bases from V and 1 base from J, leaving 15 bases between. This CDR3 reads CASSIARDKSYEQYF. The CDR3 DNA reads TGTGCCAGCAGCATTGCCCGGGACAAGTCCTACGAGCAGTACTTC.

This clonotype has a count of ten or more. The chain recombines TRBV7-9 with TRBJ2-3; 9 nucleotides line up with TRBD2. This CDR3 region has 15 residues. With 5 bases clipped from V and 2 bases from J, the junction kept 5 bases outside the gene matches. From germline, CDR1 is SEHNR and CDR2 FQNEAQ (reference sequence). In nucleotides, the CDR3 is TGTGCCAGCAGCGTGACTAGCGGACCCACAGATACGCAGTATTTT. It codes for CASSVTSGPTDTQYF.

This clonotype was picked up a small number of times. The V call is TRBV13, the J call TRBJ2-2; D remains unclear. Trimming cost V 1 base and J 4 bases, with 13 bases left between them. The germline V gene has CDR1 PRHDT and CDR2 FYEKMQ (reference sequence). The CDR3 covers 16 residues. The CDR3 DNA is TGTGCCAGCAGCTTAGAGCTCGCGGTCCTCACCGGGGAGCTGTTTTTT. This encodes CASSLELAVLTGELFF.

This chain joins TRBV24-1 and TRBJ2-3; a weak D match, TRBD2 (6 bases). This CDR3 is built from 12 residues. CDR1 KGHDR and CDR2 SFDVKD come from the germline V gene. With 9 bases removed from V and 2 bases from J, the gap between germline ends came to 8 bases. The DNA for the CDR3 is TGTGCCACCGCTAGCGTCACAGATACGCAGTATTTT. It is translated as CATASVTDTQYF.

This clonotype has a handful of counts. V gene TRBV10-3 combines with J gene TRBJ2-6; D gene uncertain. Germline CDR1 reads ENHRY; CDR2 reads SYGVKD. Between the trimmed V and J ends, which lost 9 bases and 0 bases, there was a span of 3 bases. The CDR3 runs 12 residues. The CDR3 region is CAINSGANVLTF. The CDR3 DNA reads as TGTGCCATTAACTCTGGGGCCAACGTCCTGACTTTC.

This clonotype was seen a few times. This sequence joins TRBV29-1 and TRBJ2-1; D is uncertain. The CDR3 sequence is 11 residues long. Trimming shortened V by 1 base and J by 8 bases, and 6 bases separated the two germline ends. Germline CDR1 SQVTM, CDR2 ANQGSEA. CDR3 DNA sequence: TGCAGCGTTGAAGTAACGTATGAGCAGTTCTTC. It codes for CSVEVTYEQFF.

CDR3 protein: CASSQDLSRGELFF. In DNA, the CDR3 is TGTGCCAGCAGCCAAGATCTTTCACGAGGGGAACTGTTTTTT. The J gene is TRBJ1-4, the V gene TRBV4-2; TRBD1 might be the D (5 bases). Germline V gene sequence: CDR1 LGHNA, CDR2 YNFKEQ. The CDR3 runs to 14 residues. Trimming left V 0 bases short and J 12 bases short, with 14 bases between.

The rearrangement links TRBV18 to TRBJ2-5; D is perhaps TRBD1 or TRBD2 (5 bases each). This CDR3 is built from 14 residues. Trimming pared 6 bases from V and 5 bases from J, leaving 16 bases between. The germline gives CDR1 KGHSH, CDR2 LQKENI. In DNA, the CDR3 is TGTGCCAGCTCTTGGGACGCCCCTACGGAGACCCAGTACTTC. This codes for CASSWDAPTETQYF.

This clonotype was counted many times. The V gene is TRBV20-1, the J gene TRBJ2-1; 8 bases fit TRBD2. Germline V lookup: CDR1 DFQATT, CDR2 SNEGSKA (reference sequence). V trimming: 0 bases; J trimming: 6 bases; junction bases outside the gene matches: 7. CDR3 length: 15 residues. As DNA, the CDR3 is TGCAGTGCTAGAGATGGGACTAGAGTTGTCAATGAGCAGTTCTTC. Its translation: CSARDGTRVVNEQFF.

The J gene is TRBJ2-3, the V gene TRBV20-1; the D gene is possibly TRBD2 (6 bases). Trimming shortened V by 6 bases and J by 0 bases, and 13 bases separated the two germline ends. Germline CDR1 DFQATT, CDR2 SNEGSKA (reference sequence). The CDR3 sequence is 14 residues long. This CDR3 reads CSARTGTSTDTQYF. CDR3 in DNA: TGCAGTGCCCGGACGGGGACTAGCACAGATACGCAGTATTTT.

This clonotype was counted at least ten times. The chain combines TRBV11-2 with TRBJ1-1, with D hard to call. The CDR3 sequence is 11 residues long. V was shortened by 2 bases and J by 5 bases, with 3 bases between the two germline ends. Germline-derived CDR1 and CDR2 are SGHAT and FQNNGV. This CDR3 is CASSLRTEAFF. CDR3 nucleotide sequence: TGTGCCAGCAGCTTACGGACTGAAGCTTTCTTT.

The V gene is TRBV19, the J gene TRBJ2-3; D call uncertain. The length of the CDR3 is 15 residues. Germline V gene data show CDR1 as LNHDA and CDR2 as SQIVND (reference sequence). Trimming took off 7 bases at V and 4 bases at J, with 18 bases between the two ends. The CDR3 DNA sequence: TGTGCCAGTACCGAGGACCGGGTGGAATCAGATACGCAGTATTTT. The encoded protein is CASTEDRVESDTQYF.

V usage is TRBV30 and J usage is TRBJ2-1; D unclear. Trimming stripped 2 bases from V and 6 bases from J, with 11 bases between. The CDR3 has 13 residues. Germline-derived CDR1 and CDR2 are GTSNPN and SVGIG (reference sequence). The CDR3 loop is CAWSIGPSNEQFF. The CDR3 bases are TGTGCCTGGAGTATTGGGCCATCCAATGAGCAGTTCTTC.

This chain joins TRBV10-3 and TRBJ1-5, with D maybe TRBD1 (5 bases). CDR3 size: 14 residues. V was shortened by 4 bases and J by 2 bases, with 9 bases between the two germline ends. Per germline, CDR1 ENHRY and CDR2 SYGVKD. The CDR3 DNA reads TGTGCCATCAGTGGCAGGGTTGGCAATCAGCCCCAGCATTTT. Its translation is CAISGRVGNQPQHF.